This is a list of T cell receptor beta chains from one sample in a study of cytomegalovirus exposure and HLA in healthy donors. TCRdb's copy holds only in-frame clones and misses some; the assay was immunoSEQ multiplex PCR. Here the sample spans 150,000 to 200,000 clones, around 79% being singletons. The sample comprised PBMCs. These TCRs come from a woman aged 35 to 49 in good health and CMV-seronegative. Both conserved end residues are trimmed from each CDR3. The size of a clone is reported for some rows only, either as once, few or many, or as a class for expanded clones.

>NA|TRBV12-5
ASGLGGSSYSNQPQH
>NA|TRBV15
ATSRGVTGEYGYT
>NA|TRBV10-3
AILLGTGGSNEQF
>NA|TRBV7-2
ASSARQGSIGYT
>NA|TRBV5-1
ASSSGPGVTDTQY
>NA|TRBV10-3
AIDRTGTDTQY
>NA|TRBV7-3
ASSLIASGGALDEQF
>NA|TRBV19
ASRIGQGKWGGELF
>once|TRBV7-6
ASSPHPPSGGYNEQF
>NA|TRBV4-1
ASSRDRGSEAF
>NA|TRBV6-5
ASSYSPGQEGEKLF
>NA|TRBV5-1
ASSWTSVTYEQY
>few|TRBV28
ASSIQGMGSLNTEAF
>NA|TRBV28
ASSNTDRGPETQY
>once|TRBV2
ASSGRQQAGTQH
>NA|TRBV7-3
ASSLTLPSVGELF
>NA|TRBV9
ASSIDRAQETQY
>NA|TRBV5-4
ASSGFGQGKETQY
>NA|TRBV4-1
ASSQIRAGGSNEQF
>once|TRBV28
ASSSPGTGGWGQY
>once|TRBV27
ASSSAGTGGAHYGYT
>NA|TRBV9
ASSLTAHLYQVEQF
>few|TRBV7-9
ASSATSGGPYNEQF
>NA|TRBV6-1
ASSGGGSHEETQY
>NA|TRBV28
ASSLTGFYGYT
>NA|TRBV10-1
ASSESKRGDQETQY
>NA|TRBV5-1
ASSSLGTSSYNEQF
>NA|TRBV7-9
ASSLRGGSGNTIY
>NA|TRBV6-5
ASSYASDTEAF
>NA|TRBV29-1
SGAGDGELF
>NA|TRBV27
ASSLRLGGSYGYT
>NA|TRBV6-1
ASSERPRQGWDEQY
>once|TRBV9
ASSVESGHGFGYT
>NA|TRBV6-5
ASSTEPGYYGYT
>few|TRBV9
ASSADWGGSTGELF
>NA|TRBV7-9
ASSPQGAGAYNEQF
>NA|TRBV6-6
ASSFRQNTGELF
>NA|TRBV29-1
SVGLRQGAYEQY
>once|TRBV7-3
ASSASGGAHEQF
>NA|TRBV19
ASSIGGEAGELF
>NA|TRBV5-1
ASSQYRGGTEAF
>NA|TRBV6-5
ASSLAGPEYNEQF
>NA|TRBV19
ASSNRDRGYT
>NA|TRBV19
ASSPTPGPNEKLF
>NA|TRBV27
ASSSLATDYAGELF
>once|TRBV2
ASSEMGANTEAF
>NA|TRBV6-1
ASSEWGGSNQPQH
>NA|TRBV27
ASSLGARSQPQH
>NA|TRBV6-1
ASIIQINTGELF
>NA|TRBV10-2
ASSPTGLETQY
>NA|TRBV27
ASRTRTGPYEQY
>NA|TRBV19
ASSFQGAGQPQH
>once|TRBV7-6
ASSLISGGTHVEQF
>NA|TRBV2
ASSRQGLAEAF
>NA|TRBV15
ATSPRASGGAVDTQY